The 22 T cell receptor beta chains below all came from one sample that was sequenced in a study of prognosis after radiotherapy for stage I lung cancer. With two-round multiplex PCR, TCR beta CDR3 sequences were amplified from genomic DNA. With primers specific to each TRBV and TRBJ gene, the first-round PCR was performed. One entry per CDR3 protein results from TCRdb running MiXCR on the multiplex PCR reads. The data show about 31,000 distinct CDR3 sequences, with 25% to 40% seen just once and 30% to 40% held by the top ten. The material sequenced was PBMCs, taken before or after stereotactic body radiation therapy (not recorded which). The receptor set was obtained from a donor aged 50 or older with non-small cell lung cancer.

This clonotype has ten or more counts. V gene TRBV28 combines with J gene TRBJ1-5; 11 bases align to TRBD1. From germline, CDR1 is MDHEN and CDR2 SYDVKM. The CDR3 loop spans 16 amino acids. With 6 bases clipped from V and 7 bases from J, the junction kept 11 bases outside the gene matches. The CDR3 loop is CASSAPGQGAGQPQHF. CDR3 DNA: TGTGCCAGCAGCGCTCCTGGACAGGGGGCAGGGCAGCCCCAGCATTTT.

This clonotype has only one observation. A read error may produce the germline difference seen at one junction end. The chain is built from TRBV6-2 or TRBV6-3 and TRBJ2-7, with 12 bases that match TRBD2. The CDR3 runs to 16 residues. Germline-derived CDR1 and CDR2 are MNHEY and SVGEGT. The CDR3 is CASSSQASGRAGERYF. The CDR3 DNA reads TGTGCCAGCAGTTCACAGGCTAGCGGGAGGGCAGGAGAGCGGTACTTC.

This chain connects TRBV20-1 to TRBJ2-3; D is unresolved. The CDR3 spans 13 residues. Germline CDR1 is DFQATT and CDR2 is SNEGSKA (reference sequence). Between the trimmed V and J ends, which lost 2 bases and 1 base, there was a span of 7 bases. The CDR3 protein is CSARRQCTDTQYF. The CDR3 DNA reads as TGCAGTGCTAGACGGCAGTGCACAGATACGCAGTATTTT.

Concerning this clonotype itself: At one end, the junction sequence differs from germline, possibly due to a read error. This chain connects TRBV27 to TRBJ2-3; no clear D gene. CDR3 length equals 12 residues. The germline V gene encodes CDR1 MNHEY and CDR2 SMNVEV (reference sequence). CDR3 sequence (DNA): TGTGCAAGCAGTGGATTCACGGATACGCAGTATTTT. This sequence encodes CASSGFTDTQYF.

This clonotype was observed many times. The chain recombines TRBV27 with TRBJ1-1; D unresolved. The germline CDR1 and CDR2 sequences are MNHEY and SMNVEV (reference sequence). The CDR3 loop spans 15 amino acids. Trimming shortened V by 4 bases and J by 4 bases, and 16 bases separated the two germline ends. In DNA, the CDR3 is TGTGCCAGCAGTTCGCCAGACACCGTGGGCACTGAAGCTTTCTTT. It yields the protein CASSSPDTVGTEAFF.

This clonotype was counted at least ten times. This sequence joins TRBV6-2 or TRBV6-3 and TRBJ2-6; TRBD1 aligns across 7 bases. This CDR3 spans 17 amino acids. Per the germline V gene, CDR1 is MNHEY and CDR2 is SVGEGT. The V gene end was trimmed by 4 bases and the J gene end by 1 base; junction bases not matched to a gene: 7. CDR3 amino acids: CASSLRDSPSGANVLTF. The DNA for the CDR3 is TGTGCCAGCAGTTTACGGGACAGCCCATCTGGGGCCAACGTCCTGACTTTC.

Concerning this clonotype: At one end, the junction sequence differs from germline, possibly due to a read error. The chain employs TRBV6-1 and TRBJ2-2, with D uncertain. Germline CDR1 MNHNS, CDR2 SASEGT. This CDR3 is 13 amino acids long. The CDR3 nucleotides read TGTGCCTTAAGTCGGCAGAACACCTGGGAGCTGTTTTTT. Encoded protein: CALSRQNTWELFF.

Concerning this clonotype itself: A much larger clonotype is one base distant, so this may be a read error. This chain joins TRBV28 and TRBJ2-5; the D is unclear. The germline CDR1 and CDR2 sequences are MDHEN and SYDVKM. This CDR3 contains 17 residues. The ends were cut back, 4 bases at V and 0 bases at J, with 18 bases in the middle. This chain's CDR3 is CASSYLYTREYQETQYF. The CDR3 DNA reads TGTGCCAGCAGTTACCTGTACACACGCGAGTACCAAGAGACCCAGTACTTC.

This clonotype was seen ten or more times. This rearrangement joins TRBV29-1 to TRBJ2-3, with 12 bases fitting TRBD2. CDR3 length equals 13 residues. Germline assignment: CDR1 SQVTM and CDR2 ANQGSEA. Trimming at V came to 5 bases and at J to 4 bases, leaving 1 base not matched to a gene. The CDR3 region is CSVRLAGADTQYF. The DNA of the CDR3 is TGCAGCGTTAGACTAGCGGGAGCAGATACGCAGTATTTT.

The table lists this clonotype with many counts. The chain recombines TRBV5-1 with TRBJ2-3, with 7 bases lining up with TRBD2. Trimming cost V 0 bases and J 3 bases; bases outside gene matches: 10. The CDR3 has 17 amino acids. The V gene's germline CDR1 is SGHRS and CDR2 YFSETQ. This chain's CDR3 is CASSLAYFGGGTDTQYF. CDR3 nucleotide sequence: TGCGCCAGCAGCTTGGCTTATTTCGGGGGAGGGACAGATACGCAGTATTTT.

Comments on this clonotype: A far larger clone lies a single base away; this is likely a read error. V usage is TRBV6-9 and J usage is TRBJ2-2; maybe TRBD1 (5 bases). Germline loops: CDR1 MNHGY, CDR2 SVAAGI. V was shortened by 5 bases and J by 5 bases, with 18 bases between the two germline ends. The CDR3 length is 16 residues. CDR3 DNA sequence: TGTGCCAGCAGTGCCGAGCCACCTTCAGGGACCGGGGAGCTGTTTTTT. Translation: CASSAEPPSGTGELFF.

This clonotype was seen many times. The chain employs TRBV7-2 and TRBJ2-1, with D possibly being TRBD1 or TRBD2 (5 bases each). Looked up from germline, CDR1 is SGHTA and CDR2 is FQGNSA. V was cut by 4 bases and J by 0 bases, with 13 bases left in between. The CDR3 has 16 amino acids. CDR3 nucleotides: TGTGCCAGCAGCTATACCGGGACGGGCTCCTACAATGAGCAGTTCTTC. It codes for CASSYTGTGSYNEQFF.

This clonotype was found many times. The chain links TRBV18 to TRBJ2-7; D call uncertain. CDR3 size: 14 residues. V lost 6 bases, J lost 2 bases, and 14 bases lay in between. Per the germline V gene, CDR1 is KGHSH and CDR2 is LQKENI. The CDR3 sequence is CASSLGAVTYEQYF. Here the CDR3 DNA reads TGTGCCAGCTCCCTGGGCGCTGTGACCTACGAGCAGTACTTC. Drawing the rest from reference TRBV18 and TRBJ2-7, the complete variable domain is NAGVMQNPRHLVRRRGQEARLRCSPMKGHSHVYWYRQLPEEGLKFMVYLQKENIIDESGMPKERFSAEFPKEGPSILRIQQVVRGDSAAYFCASSLGAVTYEQYFGPGTRLTVT.

The CDR3 coding sequence is TGTGCCAGCAGTGAAACCCCTGACTCCTACGAGCAGTACTTC. Translation: CASSETPDSYEQYF. The V gene is TRBV2, the J gene TRBJ2-7, with D unclear. Germline values: CDR1 SNHLY, CDR2 FYNNEI. This CDR3 contains 14 residues. V lost 2 bases and J lost 0, with 8 bases in between. Using reference TRBV2 and TRBJ2-7 for the parts outside the CDR3, the full variable domain is EPEVTQTPSHQVTQMGQEVILRCVPISNHLYFYWYRQILGQKVEFLVSFYNNEISEKSEIFDDQFSVERPDGSNFTLKIRSTKLEDSAMYFCASSETPDSYEQYFGPGTRLTVT.

Of note for this clonotype: Since a much larger clone is just one base distant, this may be a read error. The genes are TRBV3-1 and TRBJ2-1, with 12 bases lining up with TRBD1. The CDR3 runs to 15 residues. Germline V gene data show CDR1 as LGHDT and CDR2 as YNNKEL (reference sequence). The CDR3 sequence: CSSSPGTGGNNEQFF. CDR3 DNA: TGTTCCAGCAGCCCCGGGACAGGGGGCAACAATGAGCAGTTCTTC.

Remarks on this clonotype: This sequence may be a read error, since a much larger clone differs from it by one base. The chain joins TRBV7-8 to TRBJ1-5, with 8 bases identical to TRBD1. The CDR3 contains 15 residues. Germline CDR1 SGHVS, CDR2 FQNEAQ. The CDR3 DNA reads TGTGCCAGCCGCTTCTGGACAGGGAGCAATCAGCCCCAGCATTTT. It specifies CASRFWTGSNQPQHF.

This clonotype occurred many times. The J gene is TRBJ2-4, the V gene TRBV5-1, with D possibly called TRBD1 or TRBD2 (6 bases each). The CDR3 consists of 12 residues. Germline CDR1 SGHRS, CDR2 YFSETQ. Trimming removed 7 bases from V and 6 bases from J, with 11 bases in between. Here the CDR3 reads CASGEGGNIQYF. Written as DNA, the CDR3 is TGCGCCAGCGGCGAGGGGGGAAACATTCAGTACTTC. Full variable domain (remainder filled in from reference TRBV5-1 and TRBJ2-4): KAGVTQTPRYLIKTRGQQVTLSCSPISGHRSVSWYQQTPGQGLQFLFEYFSETQRNKGNFPGRFSGRQFSNSRSEMNVSTLELGDSALYLCASGEGGNIQYFGAGTRLSVL.

In its sample, this clonotype was seen many times. J is TRBJ1-2 and V is TRBV20-1; D call uncertain. CDR1 and CDR2 (germline): DFQATT, SNEGSKA (reference sequence). CDR3 length: 13 residues. The V end lost 5 bases, the J end lost 4 bases, and 14 bases lay between the germline ends. The CDR3 DNA reads TGCAGTGCTCAGCGGGAGGCAACCTATGGCTACACCTTC. Translation: CSAQREATYGYTF.

Ten or more counts support this clonotype. The V gene is TRBV6-5, the J gene TRBJ2-1; 7 nucleotides match TRBD2. Germline V CDR1 and CDR2: MNHEY, SVGAGI. After removal of 0 bases from V and 7 bases from J, the junction contained 6 bases not matched to a gene. This CDR3 has 15 residues. The CDR3 region is CASSYSTSARNEQFF. Here the CDR3 DNA reads TGTGCCAGCAGTTACTCAACTAGCGCCAGGAATGAGCAGTTCTTC.

This clonotype has at least ten counts. V usage is TRBV18 and J usage is TRBJ2-1; 10 positions match TRBD1. The CDR3 sequence is 15 residues long. J lost 6 bases, V lost 3 bases, and 5 bases had no gene match. Per the germline V gene, CDR1 is KGHSH and CDR2 is LQKENI. The CDR3 reads CASSPGTGVANEQFF. The CDR3 bases are TGTGCCAGCTCACCTGGGACAGGGGTTGCCAATGAGCAGTTCTTC.

This clonotype was observed many times. The chain recombines TRBV5-1 with TRBJ1-2; no clear D. The V gene's germline CDR1 is SGHRS and CDR2 YFSETQ. This CDR3 is 14 amino acids long. The germline V and J ends were trimmed by 3 bases and 2 bases, with 11 bases remaining between them. Here the CDR3 DNA reads TGCGCCAGCAGCTATCAGGATTTAAACTATGGCTACACCTTC. Its protein product is CASSYQDLNYGYTF.

The CDR3 spells CASSFFLAGVYEQFF. CDR3 DNA sequence: TGTGCCAGCAGTTTTTTTCTAGCGGGGGTGTATGAGCAGTTCTTC. V and J are TRBV28 and TRBJ2-1; TRBD2 matches at 10 bases. V shed 3 bases, J shed 8 bases, and the junction held 7 bases outside the gene matches. CDR3 length equals 15 residues. CDR1 is MDHEN, CDR2 SYDVKM, per germline.